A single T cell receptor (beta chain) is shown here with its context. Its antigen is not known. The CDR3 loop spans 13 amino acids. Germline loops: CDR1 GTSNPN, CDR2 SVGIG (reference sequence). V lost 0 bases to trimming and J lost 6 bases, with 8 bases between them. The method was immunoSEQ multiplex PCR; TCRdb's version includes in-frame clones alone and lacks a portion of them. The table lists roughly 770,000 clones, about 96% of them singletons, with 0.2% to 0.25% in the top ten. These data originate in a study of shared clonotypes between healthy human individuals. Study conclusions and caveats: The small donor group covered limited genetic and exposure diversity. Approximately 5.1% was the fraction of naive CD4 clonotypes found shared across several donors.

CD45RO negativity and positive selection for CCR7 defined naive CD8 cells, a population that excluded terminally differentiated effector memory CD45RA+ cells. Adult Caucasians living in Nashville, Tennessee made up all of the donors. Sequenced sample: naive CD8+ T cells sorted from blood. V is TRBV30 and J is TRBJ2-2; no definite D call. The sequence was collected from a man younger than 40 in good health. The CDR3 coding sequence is TGTGCCTGGAGTGTTGGGTTCCCCGGGGAGCTGTTTTTT. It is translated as CAWSVGFPGELFF.